This T cell receptor (beta chain) was captured in a study of cytomegalovirus exposure and HLA in healthy donors. Among the donors, all were healthy bone marrow donors. Trimming removed 3 bases from V and 4 bases from J; junction bases left unmatched: 9. CDR1 and CDR2 (germline): MRHNA, SNTAGT. There are 16 residues in the CDR3. PCR employed 60 Vbeta and 13 Jbeta primers. Authors' data handling: An analysis that came later counted roughly 87 million unique TCR beta chains, approximately 10 million shared. Sequenced by immunoSEQ multiplex PCR; TCRdb stores in-frame clones only, minus some. V, J and clone size were drawn from that table, and D and trimming were deduced from the DNA. The table has about 190,000 clones, about 89% seen once.

Sequencing was carried out using PBMCs. This chain connects TRBV6-4 to TRBJ1-2, with 9 bases lining up with TRBD1. This clonotype originated in a young man in good health and CMV-seronegative. The CDR3 sequence is CASSEGWDRDRYGYTF. The CDR3 nucleotides read TGTGCCAGCAGTGAGGGATGGGACAGGGACCGCTATGGCTACACCTTC.